One sample yielded the 29 T cell receptor beta chains listed below, sequenced in a study of blood T cell repertoires in COVID-19. Measured with immunoSEQ multiplex PCR; TCRdb has only the in-frame clones, and not every one. The sample gives roughly 250,000 clones, around 88% of which show up once; more than 2% is in the top ten. Specimen: PBMCs or T cells enriched from blood (not recorded which). Source of these receptors: a woman aged 50 to 60 who had recovered from COVID-19.

The chain carries TRBV29-1 and TRBJ1-1; 7 bases agree with TRBD1. The CDR3 is 14 residues long. Germline assignment: CDR1 SQVTM and CDR2 ANQGSEA. V was clipped by 5 bases and J by 7 bases; unmatched bases: 13. The DNA of the CDR3 is TGCAGCGTTTACCTCGGAGGGGGCTGGGGTGAAGCTTTCTTT. Its protein is CSVYLGGGWGEAFF.

The rearrangement uses TRBV5-1 and TRBJ1-2, with 9 bases that match TRBD1. V lost 0 bases and J lost 5; bases outside the gene matches: 8. This CDR3 spans 16 amino acids. Germline V gene lookup returns CDR1 SGHRS and CDR2 YFSETQ. In nucleotides, the CDR3 is TGCGCCAGCAGCTTGGACAGGGGGCCTCTAGGGTATGGCTACACCTTC. Residues: CASSLDRGPLGYGYTF.

This clone has just one count. The V gene is TRBV19, the J gene TRBJ2-3; TRBD2 matches at 9 bases. Germline CDR1 is LNHDA and CDR2 is SQIVND (reference sequence). This CDR3 is 15 amino acids long. With 1 base clipped from V and 9 bases from J, the junction kept 8 bases outside the gene matches. Here the CDR3 reads CASSIVSGSGNTQYF. CDR3 DNA sequence: TGTGCCAGTAGTATAGTTAGCGGGAGTGGTAACACGCAGTATTTT.

The genes are TRBV4-3 and TRBJ2-2, with D possibly being TRBD2 (5 bases). Deletions cut 0 bases from V and 6 bases from J, with 8 bases between. Germline lookup yields CDR1 LGHNA and CDR2 YSLEER. The CDR3 sequence is 14 residues long. The CDR3 region is CASSQEGEPGELFF. The CDR3 region has the DNA TGCGCCAGCAGCCAAGAGGGAGAGCCCGGGGAGCTGTTTTTT.

Only one count was recorded for this clone. The rearrangement links TRBV9 to TRBJ2-5, with D unclear. This CDR3 has 14 amino acids. The germline V gene has CDR1 SGDLS and CDR2 YYNGEE. V lost 4 bases and J lost 0, with 10 bases in between. CDR3 amino acids: CASSSSDYQETQYF. DNA for the CDR3: TGTGCCAGCAGCTCCTCCGACTACCAAGAGACCCAGTACTTC.

The chain employs TRBV5-4 and TRBJ2-7, with a weak D call TRBD1 (6 bases). This CDR3 spans 18 amino acids. CDR1 SGHNT and CDR2 YYREEE come from the germline V gene (reference sequence). V dropped 3 bases and J dropped 2 bases, with 24 bases sitting between them. The CDR3: CASSSKGERQTSPYEQYF. CDR3 in DNA: TGTGCCAGCAGCTCGAAGGGGGAGCGCCAAACTTCCCCCTACGAGCAGTACTTC. Filled out from reference TRBV5-4 and TRBJ2-7, the complete variable domain reads ETGVTQSPTHLIKTRGQQVTLRCSSQSGHNTVSWYQQALGQGPQFIFQYYREEENGRGNFPPRFSGLQFPNYSSELNVNALELDDSALYLCASSSKGERQTSPYEQYFGPGTRLTVT.

The gene calls are TRBV5-4 and TRBJ1-2, with 10 bases aligning to TRBD1. The CDR3 covers 16 residues. Germline-derived CDR1 and CDR2 are SGHNT and YYREEE (reference sequence). V shed 4 bases and J 4 bases; nucleotides not matched to a gene: 10. In DNA form, the CDR3 reads TGTGCCAGCAGCCCCGGGACAGGGGTTAGGTTCTATGGCTACACCTTC. Its translation: CASSPGTGVRFYGYTF.

A word on this clone: Since a much larger clone is just one base distant, this may be a read error. This chain links TRBV27 with TRBJ2-7; D is perhaps TRBD1 (6 bases). CDR3 length: 13 residues. V lost 4 bases and J 3 bases, leaving 10 bases between the germline ends. Germline CDR1 is MNHEY and CDR2 is SMNVEV (reference sequence). The CDR3 here is CASSSRDNYEQYF. The CDR3 nucleotides are TGTGCCAGCAGTTCCCGGGACAACTACGAGCAGTACTTC.

The CDR3 DNA sequence: TGTGCCAGCAGCATGGGGCCTGAGGAAAAACTGTTTTTT. Translating gives CASSMGPEEKLFF. This chain uses TRBV7-3 with TRBJ1-4, with D tentatively TRBD1 (5 bases). Germline CDR1 reads SGHTA; CDR2 reads FQGTGA. There are 13 residues in the CDR3. V was clipped by 5 bases and J by 8 bases, with 12 bases between them.

This chain links TRBV7-9 with TRBJ1-1, with 8 positions matching TRBD1. The J segment lost 12 bases and the V segment lost 1 base, leaving 7 bases of the junction unmatched. The CDR3 extends over 13 amino acids. Germline lookup yields CDR1 SEHNR and CDR2 FQNEAQ (reference sequence). For the CDR3, the DNA is TGTGCCAGCAGCTTAGACCAGGGGGCGCGGACTTTCTTT. This sequence encodes CASSLDQGARTFF.

This chain connects TRBV12-3 or TRBV12-4 to TRBJ2-7; TRBD1 aligns across 7 bases. Trimming at V came to 4 bases and at J to 2 bases, leaving 2 bases not matched to a gene. The CDR3 is made up of 13 amino acids. The CDR3 DNA sequence: TGTGCCAGCAGTTCCAGGGGGACCTACGAGCAGTACTTC. Translating gives CASSSRGTYEQYF.

The chain combines TRBV29-1 with TRBJ2-7; TRBD1 might be the D (7 bases). The V end lost 4 bases, the J end lost 6 bases, and 16 bases lay between the germline ends. The V gene's germline CDR1 is SQVTM and CDR2 ANQGSEA. The CDR3 is 13 residues long. The CDR3 DNA is TGCAGCGTTGCCCCAGGGGGAGGTCTCGAGCAGTACTTC. It specifies CSVAPGGGLEQYF.

V gene TRBV30 combines with J gene TRBJ2-7; 9 bases are a match to TRBD2. The CDR3 totals 17 residues. The germline gives CDR1 GTSNPN, CDR2 SVGIG (reference sequence). The junction had 21 bases not matched to a gene; V was cut back by 5 bases and J by 7 bases. The CDR3 DNA follows: TGTGCCTGGGCGGACGTTGTTGTTGGCGGGAGGGCGGGAGAGCAGTACTTC. Translated, it gives CAWADVVVGGRAGEQYF.

The V gene is TRBV4-3, the J gene TRBJ2-1; TRBD2 matches at 10 bases. The V and J ends lost 0 bases and 9 bases, in that order; junction bases with no gene match: 5. Germline assignment: CDR1 LGHNA and CDR2 YSLEER. The CDR3 sequence is 15 residues long. The CDR3 here is CASSQESRLAGEQFF. The CDR3, as DNA: TGCGCCAGCAGCCAAGAGTCGAGACTAGCGGGTGAGCAGTTCTTC.

This chain uses TRBV6-2 or TRBV6-3 with TRBJ1-5; D not resolved. CDR1 is MNHEY, CDR2 SVGEGT, per germline. The CDR3 sequence is 13 residues long. Trimming shortened V by 0 bases and J by 4 bases, and 4 bases separated the two germline ends. This CDR3 reads CASSYSRNQPQHF. In nucleotides, the CDR3 is TGTGCCAGCAGTTACTCTCGGAATCAGCCCCAGCATTTT.

This CDR3 reads CASVPGGGGSETQYF. The CDR3 DNA reads as TGCGCCAGCGTCCCCGGGGGGGGAGGGTCAGAGACCCAGTACTTC. The genes are TRBV5-1 and TRBJ2-5, with 8 nucleotides matching TRBD2. Per germline, CDR1 SGHRS and CDR2 YFSETQ. The J segment lost 4 bases and the V segment lost 7 bases, leaving 12 bases of the junction unmatched. CDR3 length equals 15 residues.

The CDR3 protein is CASSRTGEAFF. DNA for the CDR3: TGTGCCAGCAGCCGGACAGGGGAAGCTTTCTTT. This chain links TRBV3-1 (or the pseudogene TRBV3-2) with TRBJ1-1; 8 nucleotides align to TRBD1. CDR1 is LGHDT, CDR2 YNNKEL, per germline (reference sequence). V gave up 4 bases and J gave up 8 bases; unmatched junction bases: 0. The CDR3 has 11 residues.

The CDR3 DNA follows: TGTGCCAGCAGCGCCGGGACAGGGGGCGAGACCCAGTACTTC. Translating it yields CASSAGTGGETQYF. This sequence joins TRBV11-3 and TRBJ2-5, with 12 bases fitting TRBD1. J was trimmed by 5 bases and V by 5 bases; bases with no gene match: 3. This CDR3 contains 14 residues. CDR1 is SGHNT, CDR2 YENEEA, per germline.

The V call is TRBV27, the J call TRBJ2-5; a possible D gene is TRBD1 (6 bases). Trimming pared 6 bases from V and 5 bases from J, leaving 13 bases between. CDR3 length equals 13 residues. Germline V lookup: CDR1 MNHEY, CDR2 SMNVEV (reference sequence). CDR3 bases: TGTGCCAGCAGATCAGGGGCTCCGGAGACCCAGTACTTC. Translating gives CASRSGAPETQYF.

The chain recombines TRBV7-3 with TRBJ1-3; D is unresolved. The ends were cut back, 1 base at V and 0 bases at J, with 10 bases in the middle. CDR1 and CDR2 from the germline V gene are SGHTA and FQGTGA. The CDR3 covers 16 residues. CDR3 coding DNA: TGTGCCAGCAGCTTAAGCAGGCCTATCTCTGGAAACACCATATATTTT. It yields the protein CASSLSRPISGNTIYF.

The chain combines TRBV7-2 with TRBJ2-7, with 9 bases aligning to TRBD1. The germline V gene has CDR1 SGHTA and CDR2 FQGNSA. V gave up 5 bases and J gave up 5 bases; unmatched junction bases: 7. This CDR3 contains 14 residues. CDR3 loop: CASSSRDRVNEQYF. The CDR3 DNA reads as TGTGCCAGCAGCAGTAGGGACAGGGTCAACGAGCAGTACTTC. Full variable domain (missing parts from reference TRBV7-2 and TRBJ2-7): GAGVSQSPSNKVTEKGKDVELRCDPISGHTALYWYRQSLGQGLEFLIYFQGNSAPDKSGLPSDRFSAERTGGSVSTLTIQRTQQEDSAVYLCASSSRDRVNEQYFGPGTRLTVT.

V and J are TRBV6-5 and TRBJ2-2; the D gene is possibly TRBD1 (5 bases). The ends were cut back, 7 bases at V and 1 base at J, with 7 bases in the middle. CDR3 size: 13 residues. Germline-derived CDR1 and CDR2 are MNHEY and SVGAGI. The CDR3 loop reads CASNDRNTGELFF. The DNA of the CDR3 is TGTGCCAGCAACGACAGGAACACCGGGGAGCTGTTTTTT.

V gene TRBV21-1 combines with J gene TRBJ2-1; the D call of TRBD2 is as the table states it, not checked on the DNA. TRBV21-1 is a pseudogene. The CDR3 loop spans 19 amino acids. The CDR3 sequence: CASSKARRVRATLEAEQFF. CDR3 in DNA: TGTGCCAGCAGCAAAGCGAGGCGGGTACGGGCAACCCTGGAGGCTGAGCAGTTCTTC.

This chain links TRBV28 with TRBJ1-4; 10 positions match TRBD1. The V gene end was trimmed by 5 bases and the J gene end by 6 bases; junction bases not matched to a gene: 6. The CDR3 is made up of 15 amino acids. Per germline, CDR1 MDHEN and CDR2 SYDVKM. CDR3 protein: CASSDRDRGHEKLFF. DNA of the CDR3: TGTGCCAGCAGTGACCGGGACAGGGGACATGAAAAACTGTTTTTT.

The J gene is TRBJ2-7, the V gene TRBV6-5; D perhaps matches TRBD1 (5 bases). V lost 8 bases to trimming and J lost 2 bases, with 16 bases between them. There are 14 residues in the CDR3. Germline-derived CDR1 and CDR2 are MNHEY and SVGAGI. CDR3 loop: CASHPRTNTYEQYF. The CDR3 DNA reads as TGTGCCAGCCACCCTAGGACAAACACCTACGAGCAGTACTTC.

The CDR3 region has the DNA TGTGCCAGTAGACGGGTAGGAAACACAGATACGCAGTATTTT. Protein sequence: CASRRVGNTDTQYF. This chain links TRBV6-5 with TRBJ2-3, with no clear D. CDR1 and CDR2 from the germline V gene are MNHEY and SVGAGI. V gave up 9 bases and J gave up 2 bases, with 15 bases separating them. This CDR3 region has 14 residues.

In nucleotides, the CDR3 is TGCAGCGTGGGATTGGGGGGTCGTCGTACCGGGGAGCTGTTTTTT. This sequence encodes CSVGLGGRRTGELFF. The gene calls are TRBV29-1 and TRBJ2-2, with D possibly being TRBD2 (6 bases). The CDR3 length is 15 residues. Trimming pared 6 bases from V and 5 bases from J, leaving 19 bases between. Germline V lookup: CDR1 SQVTM, CDR2 ANQGSEA.

The chain is built from TRBV4-3 and TRBJ2-2, with D unresolved. V lost 3 bases and J lost 3, with 14 bases in between. CDR3 length: 16 residues. Germline CDR1 LGHNA, CDR2 YSLEER. The CDR3 here is CASSHPTEAYTGELFF. In DNA, the CDR3 is TGCGCCAGCAGCCACCCGACCGAGGCGTACACCGGGGAGCTGTTTTTT.

The chain uses TRBV4-1 and TRBJ2-5; 11 bases fit TRBD2. The ends lost 4 bases at V and 4 bases at J; junction bases unmatched: 11. The CDR3 contains 17 residues. The germline CDR1 and CDR2 sequences are MGHRA and YSYEKL. CDR3 sequence: CASSLTSALAGAETQYF. CDR3 DNA: TGCGCCAGCAGCCTCACTTCCGCACTAGCGGGAGCAGAGACCCAGTACTTC.